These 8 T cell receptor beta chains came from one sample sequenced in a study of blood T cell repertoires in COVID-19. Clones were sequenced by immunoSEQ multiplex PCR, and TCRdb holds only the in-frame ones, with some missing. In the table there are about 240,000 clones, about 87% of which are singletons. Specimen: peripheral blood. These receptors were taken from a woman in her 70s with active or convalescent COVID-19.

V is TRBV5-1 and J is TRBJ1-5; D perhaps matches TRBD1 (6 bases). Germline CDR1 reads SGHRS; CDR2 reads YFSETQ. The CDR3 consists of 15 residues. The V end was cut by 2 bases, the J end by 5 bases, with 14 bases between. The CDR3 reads CASSLQGLTHQPQHF. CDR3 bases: TGCGCCAGCAGCTTACAGGGCTTAACCCATCAGCCCCAGCATTTT.

The CDR3 DNA sequence: TGTGCCAGCACCCAGGGACTAGCGGGGGGACCAAACAATGAGCAGTTCTTC. Translation gives CASTQGLAGGPNNEQFF. The V and J genes are TRBV9 and TRBJ2-1; 15 nucleotides line up with TRBD2. The V segment lost 6 bases and the J segment 5 bases; nucleotides outside the gene matches: 9. The germline gives CDR1 SGDLS, CDR2 YYNGEE. The CDR3 is 17 residues long. Complete variable domain (other parts from reference TRBV9 and TRBJ2-1): DSGVTQTPKHLITATGQRVTLRCSPRSGDLSVYWYQQSLDQGLQFLIQYYNGEERAKGNILERFSAQQFPDLHSELNLSSLELGDSALYFCASTQGLAGGPNNEQFFGPGTRLTVL.

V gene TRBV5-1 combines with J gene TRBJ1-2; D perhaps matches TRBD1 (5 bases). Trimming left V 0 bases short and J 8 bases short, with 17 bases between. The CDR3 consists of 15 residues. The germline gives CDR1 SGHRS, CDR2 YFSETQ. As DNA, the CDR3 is TGCGCCAGCAGCTTGGGGCAGGGCCCCAGTCCAGGCTACACCTTC. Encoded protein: CASSLGQGPSPGYTF.

DNA for the CDR3: TGTGCCAGCAGCTACGGACAGGCCACTAATGAAAAACTGTTTTTT. It codes for CASSYGQATNEKLFF. The chain couples TRBV7-2 to TRBJ1-4, with 7 bases identical to TRBD1. Germline CDR1 and CDR2: SGHTA and FQGNSA. This CDR3 has 15 amino acids. The V gene end was trimmed by 4 bases and the J gene end by 2 bases; junction bases not matched to a gene: 4.

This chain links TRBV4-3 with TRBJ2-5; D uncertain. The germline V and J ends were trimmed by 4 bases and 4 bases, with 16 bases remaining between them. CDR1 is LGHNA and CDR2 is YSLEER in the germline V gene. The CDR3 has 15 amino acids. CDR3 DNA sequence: TGCGCCAGCAGCCTCGCAGCAGCCAGGTCAGAGACCCAGTACTTC. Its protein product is CASSLAAARSETQYF.

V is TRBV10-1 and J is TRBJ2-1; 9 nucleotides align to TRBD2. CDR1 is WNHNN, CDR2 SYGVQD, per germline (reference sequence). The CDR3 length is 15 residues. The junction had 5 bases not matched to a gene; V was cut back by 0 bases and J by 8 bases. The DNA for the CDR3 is TGCGCCAGCAGTGAGTCGAGGGGGACTAGCTATGAGCAGTTCTTC. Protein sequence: CASSESRGTSYEQFF.

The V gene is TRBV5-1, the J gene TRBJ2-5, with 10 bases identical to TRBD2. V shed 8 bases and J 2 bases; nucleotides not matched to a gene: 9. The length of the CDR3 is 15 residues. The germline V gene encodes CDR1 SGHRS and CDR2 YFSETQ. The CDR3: CASARDSGGQETQYF. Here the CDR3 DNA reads TGCGCCAGTGCCCGTGATAGCGGGGGGCAAGAGACCCAGTACTTC.

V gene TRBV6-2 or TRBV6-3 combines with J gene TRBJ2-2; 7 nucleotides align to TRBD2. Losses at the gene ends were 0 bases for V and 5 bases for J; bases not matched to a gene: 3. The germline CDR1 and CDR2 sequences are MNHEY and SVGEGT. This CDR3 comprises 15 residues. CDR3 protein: CASSYSSGWTGELFF. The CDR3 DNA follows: TGTGCCAGCAGTTACTCTAGCGGGTGGACCGGGGAGCTGTTTTTT.